The sequence of this TCR beta chain was determined in a study of a mutant IDH1 vaccine in newly diagnosed glioma. The time point denotes: week 5, during vaccination. The investigators gave 300 ug of mutant IDH1 20-mer peptide in each vaccine dose, together with topical imiquimod. Sequencing was performed with immunoSEQ multiplex PCR; in TCRdb, only in-frame clones are kept and a portion is missing. In the table there are roughly 50,000 clones, approximately 82% of which are singletons. Germline CDR1 is SGHRS and CDR2 is YFSETQ. Losses at the gene ends were 1 base for V and 2 bases for J; bases not matched to a gene: 17. CDR3 length equals 19 residues. Only one count was recorded for this clone. No antigen is known for it.

This specimen consisted of PBMCs, obtained from a glioma patient whose treatment included an IDH1 peptide vaccine. The chain links TRBV5-1 to TRBJ2-5; 7 nucleotides agree with TRBD2. The receptor's source is a woman aged 18-29 years with glioma. Some clones in this sample may be carry-over from other donors' samples. The CDR3 DNA sequence: TGCGCCAGCAGCTTGCCATTAGAAGGACTAGGCCCCTATCAAGAGACCCAGTACTTC. It encodes CASSLPLEGLGPYQETQYF.